These 14 T cell receptor beta chains came from one sample sequenced in a study of blood T cells in healthy people across ages. PCR was performed a second time for about 7 to 11 cycles using a sample-barcoded 5' primer and a J-beta primer mix. TCRdb re-called the 5' RACE reads through MiXCR, storing one row per CDR3 protein. This table has 790,000 or so distinct CDR3 sequences, roughly 46% appearing once. Specimen: blood. The receptors originated from a man at least 80 years old in good health.

The J gene is TRBJ2-1, the V gene TRBV12-3 or TRBV12-4, with 7 bases lining up with TRBD2. V was pared by 5 bases and J by 13 bases, with 8 bases of the junction left unmatched. There are 12 residues in the CDR3. CDR3 sequence reads: CASSRLRETQFF. The CDR3 coding sequence is TGTGCCAGCAGTCGACTGCGGGAGACCCAGTTCTTC.

This clonotype was seen more than once but under ten times. The rearrangement uses TRBV7-6 and TRBJ2-7; no reliable D call. The CDR3 is 13 amino acids. Germline V lookup: CDR1 SGHVS, CDR2 FNYEAQ. V lost 6 bases, J lost 2 bases, and 11 bases lay in between. The CDR3 DNA reads TGTGCCAGCAGTCAGAGTACCGCCTACGAGCAGTACTTC. Amino acid sequence: CASSQSTAYEQYF.

In this sample, this clonotype turned up a few times. The V call is TRBV12-3 or TRBV12-4, the J call TRBJ2-4, with 8 bases aligning to TRBD1. V lost 7 bases and J lost 5; bases outside the gene matches: 1. The CDR3 has 12 residues. The CDR3 sequence is CASTGGENIQYF. The CDR3 region has the DNA TGTGCCAGCACAGGGGGCGAAAACATTCAGTACTTC.

This clonotype has only a few counts. The genes are TRBV7-8 and TRBJ2-3; no definite D call. Trimming removed 5 bases from V and 3 bases from J, with 15 bases in between. Germline CDR1 reads SGHVS; CDR2 reads FQNEAQ. This CDR3 has 15 residues. The CDR3, as DNA: TGTGCCAGCAGCCCGATAGACCAGAGTACAGATACGCAGTATTTT. This sequence encodes CASSPIDQSTDTQYF.

This clonotype was counted at least ten times. V is TRBV10-3 and J is TRBJ2-3; D is uncertain. Germline values: CDR1 ENHRY, CDR2 SYGVKD. The CDR3 consists of 14 residues. Trimming shortened V by 2 bases and J by 4 bases, and 10 bases separated the two germline ends. This chain's CDR3 is CAISERVASDTQYF. The CDR3 DNA reads as TGTGCCATCAGTGAGCGAGTAGCCTCAGATACGCAGTATTTT.

The table lists this clonotype with a few counts. This chain uses TRBV20-1 with TRBJ2-3; 10 nucleotides line up with TRBD1. This CDR3 region has 16 residues. Trimming at V came to 6 bases and at J to 5 bases, leaving 14 bases not matched to a gene. Germline-derived CDR1 and CDR2 are DFQATT and SNEGSKA (reference sequence). This chain's CDR3 is CSAGGTGALGGDTQYF. The CDR3 nucleotides read TGCAGTGCAGGGGGGACAGGGGCCCTGGGGGGAGATACGCAGTATTTT.

CDR3 sequence: CASSLGLAGATAYF. The CDR3 DNA sequence: TGCGCCAGCAGCTTGGGACTAGCGGGAGCGACAGCGTACTTC. The chain recombines TRBV5-1 with TRBJ2-4; 12 nucleotides line up with TRBD2. The CDR3 spans 14 residues. Germline lookup yields CDR1 SGHRS and CDR2 YFSETQ. J lost 15 bases, V lost 0 bases, and 7 bases had no gene match.

This clonotype appeared once. This chain joins TRBV7-9 and TRBJ1-2; D unclear. V was clipped by 7 bases and J by 7 bases, with 19 bases between them. Germline-derived CDR1 and CDR2 are SEHNR and FQNEAQ (reference sequence). The CDR3 is 14 residues long. DNA of the CDR3: TGTGCCAGCACCGAGCGGTTGATTGAGGGTGGCTACACCTTC. Its translation is CASTERLIEGGYTF.

The chain recombines TRBV6-4 with TRBJ2-7; perhaps TRBD1 as D (6 bases). The CDR3 spans 14 residues. Germline lookup yields CDR1 MRHNA and CDR2 SNTAGT. V dropped 6 bases and J dropped 2 bases, with 14 bases sitting between them. The CDR3 bases are TGTGCCAGCAGGCACCACAGGGACCCCTACGAGCAGTACTTC. Amino acids: CASRHHRDPYEQYF.

About this clonotype itself: This sequence may be a read error, since a much larger clone differs from it by one base. The CDR3 bases are TGCAGTGCTAGTTTGTCTAGCGGTCAAGAGACCCAGTTCTTC. This codes for CSASLSSGQETQFF. The J gene is TRBJ2-1, the V gene TRBV20-1, with 7 bases matching TRBD2. There are 14 residues in the CDR3. Trimming at V came to 3 bases and at J to 13 bases, leaving 15 bases not matched to a gene. CDR1 DFQATT and CDR2 SNEGSKA come from the germline V gene (reference sequence).

This chain joins TRBV20-1 and TRBJ2-2; 8 positions agree with TRBD2. CDR1 and CDR2 (germline): DFQATT, SNEGSKA (reference sequence). The CDR3 covers 14 residues. The ends lost 6 bases at V and 7 bases at J; junction bases unmatched: 10. In DNA form, the CDR3 reads TGCAGTGCCGCTAGCGGGTGGGGTGACGGGGAGCTGTTTTTT. Amino acid sequence: CSAASGWGDGELFF.

This chain joins TRBV5-5 and TRBJ2-3; possible D gene TRBD1, 6 bases. CDR1 is SGHKS, CDR2 YYEKEE, per germline (reference sequence). With 5 bases removed from V and 2 bases from J, the gap between germline ends came to 18 bases. The CDR3 totals 16 residues. This CDR3 reads CASRKQGVGHTDTQYF. For the CDR3, the DNA is TGTGCCAGCAGAAAACAGGGTGTGGGGCACACAGATACGCAGTATTTT.

This chain links TRBV4-2 with TRBJ1-5; D uncertain. Germline CDR1 LGHNA, CDR2 YNFKEQ. The CDR3 is made up of 9 amino acids. The germline V and J ends were trimmed by 4 bases and 15 bases, with 7 bases remaining between them. CDR3 protein: CASSPCGHF. CDR3 DNA sequence: TGTGCCAGCAGCCCCTGTGGGCATTTT.

The chain employs TRBV7-2 and TRBJ2-1; 9 bases are a match to TRBD1. Per germline, CDR1 SGHTA and CDR2 FQGNSA. The V and J ends lost 5 bases and 4 bases, in that order; junction bases with no gene match: 3. The CDR3 totals 14 residues. The CDR3 protein is CASSMDRGYNEQFF. The CDR3 DNA follows: TGTGCCAGCAGCATGGACAGGGGTTACAATGAGCAGTTCTTC.